A selection of T cell receptor beta chains follows, all from one sample in a study of glioma-infiltrating T cells after dendritic cell vaccination. Only in-frame clones appear in the TCRdb table, and some are missing; sequencing was by immunoSEQ multiplex PCR. This sample has fewer than 85,000 clones, with around 90% found just once. The input for sequencing was blood, taken before dendritic cell vaccination. The source is a human donor with glioblastoma. Both conserved end residues are part of each CDR3. D genes are given only for firm matches. Clone size is given for some rows only: seen once, a few or many times, or a class if the clone is expanded.

J | size | V | D | CDR3 | DNA
TRBJ1-4 | - | TRBV6-5 | - | CACKRMSADEKLFF | TGTGCCTGCAAGAGGATGAGCGCGGATGAAAAACTGTTTTTT
TRBJ2-7 | - | TRBV19 | TRBD2 | CASSTTSDPSYEQYF | TGTGCCAGTAGTACGACTAGCGACCCTTCCTACGAGCAGTACTTC
TRBJ2-7 | - | TRBV10-1 | TRBD2 | CASSSTSGEQYF | TGCGCCAGCAGTTCGACTAGCGGCGAGCAGTACTTC
TRBJ2-7 | - | TRBV30 | - | CAWRAPPVRRPQGLGYEQYF | TGTGCCTGGAGAGCTCCTCCTGTACGACGTCCACAGGGCTTGGGATACGAGCAGTACTTC
TRBJ1-1 | - | TRBV4-1 | - | CASSQEFRAKANTEAFF | TGCGCCAGCAGCCAAGAGTTCAGGGCTAAGGCGAACACTGAAGCTTTCTTT
TRBJ2-7 | - | TRBV18 | TRBD1 | CASSGSRGLEQYF | TGTGCCAGCTCAGGATCCAGGGGGCTCGAGCAGTACTTC
TRBJ1-2 | few | TRBV7-2 | TRBD1 | CASSLNRGFGYTF | TGTGCCAGCAGCTTAAACAGGGGGTTTGGCTACACCTTC
TRBJ2-7 | - | TRBV5-1 | - | CASSSGLSYEQYF | TGCGCCAGCAGCTCTGGCCTCTCCTACGAGCAGTACTTC
TRBJ1-1 | - | TRBV7-2 | TRBD1 | CASSRWGQANTEAFF | TGTGCCAGCAGCCGATGGGGACAGGCGAACACTGAAGCTTTCTTT
TRBJ1-1 | - | TRBV28 | - | CASALWQNTEAFF | TGTGCCAGCGCCCTTTGGCAGAACACTGAAGCTTTCTTT
TRBJ2-2 | - | TRBV29-1 | - | CSVEVSATGELFF | TGCAGCGTTGAAGTCAGCGCGACCGGGGAGCTGTTTTTT
TRBJ1-1 | few | TRBV9 | - | CASSPRDIGSEAFF | TGTGCCAGCAGCCCCCGGGACATTGGATCTGAAGCTTTCTTT
TRBJ2-3 | - | TRBV7-3 | - | CASSPGDAGAQYF | TGTGCCAGCAGCCCAGGGGACGCCGGTGCGCAGTATTTT
TRBJ2-2 | - | TRBV30 | TRBD1 | CAWSKRQGWTGELFF | TGTGCCTGGAGTAAGAGACAGGGATGGACCGGGGAGCTGTTTTTT
TRBJ2-7 | - | TRBV15 | TRBD1 | CATSKRSGTVTYEQYF | TGTGCCACCAGCAAACGTTCCGGGACAGTGACCTACGAGCAGTACTTC
TRBJ1-2 | - | TRBV5-1 | TRBD1 | CASSPQGNYGYTF | TGCGCCAGCAGCCCACAGGGGAACTATGGCTACACCTTC
TRBJ2-5 | once | TRBV19 | - | CASSRSVVQETQYF | TGTGCCAGTAGCCGATCGGTTGTCCAAGAGACCCAGTACTTC
TRBJ1-1 | - | TRBV5-5 | - | CASSPGGTEAFF | TGTGCCAGCAGCCCGGGGGGGACTGAAGCTTTCTTT
TRBJ2-1 | - | TRBV29-1 | TRBD2 | CSVEGTSGGNEQFF | TGCAGCGTTGAGGGGACTAGCGGGGGTAATGAGCAGTTCTTC
TRBJ1-1 | once | TRBV7-9 | - | CASSLTGEAFF | TGTGCCAGCAGCTTAACAGGGGAAGCTTTCTTT
TRBJ1-2 | - | TRBV6-6 | - | CASSYEAGYNYGYTF | TGTGCCAGCAGTTACGAGGCAGGGTACAACTATGGCTACACCTTC
TRBJ1-1 | - | TRBV19 | TRBD1 | CASSAGGQGVNTEAFF | TGTGCCAGTAGTGCCGGGGGCCAGGGGGTGAACACTGAAGCTTTCTTT
TRBJ2-1 | once | TRBV5-1 | TRBD2 | CASSLAAGGAISYNEQFF | TGCGCCAGCAGCTTGGCTGCGGGAGGGGCGATCTCCTACAATGAGCAGTTCTTC
TRBJ2-7 | - | TRBV6-6 | - | CASRFLGDYEQYF | TGTGCCAGCAGATTCCTTGGAGACTACGAGCAGTACTTC
TRBJ2-1 | - | TRBV6-1 | - | CASSASDRTRLNEQFF | TGTGCCAGCAGTGCATCTGACAGGACCCGGTTAAATGAGCAGTTCTTC
TRBJ2-2 | - | TRBV6-1 | - | CASNAGGFGELFF | TGTGCCAGCAATGCTGGGGGGTTCGGGGAGCTGTTTTTT
TRBJ1-2 | once | TRBV29-1 | - | CSVGTTKGRSLAGYTF | TGCAGCGTTGGGACGACTAAAGGCAGGTCCCTTGCGGGCTACACCTTC
TRBJ1-5 | - | TRBV27 | TRBD1 | CASKGTGWNQPQHF | TGTGCCAGCAAAGGGACAGGGTGGAATCAGCCCCAGCATTTT
TRBJ1-2 | few | TRBV7-3 | - | CASSLGAPDYGYTF | TGTGCCAGCAGCTTAGGGGCACCTGACTATGGCTACACCTTC
TRBJ2-3 | - | TRBV4-1 | TRBD2 | CASSPSSSGRVVDTQYF | TGCGCCAGCAGCCCCTCGTCTAGCGGGAGGGTTGTAGATACGCAGTATTTT
TRBJ2-4 | - | TRBV7-9 | - | CASTPRELPNIQYF | TGTGCCAGCACCCCACGGGAGCTCCCCAACATTCAGTACTTC
TRBJ2-3 | - | TRBV27 | TRBD2 | CASSPSRERTDTQYF | TGTGCCAGCAGTCCGTCGCGGGAGCGCACAGATACGCAGTATTTT
TRBJ2-3 | once | TRBV10-3 | TRBD2 | CAISGTSGGATDTQYF | TGTGCCATCAGTGGCACTAGCGGGGGGGCCACAGATACGCAGTATTTT
TRBJ2-7 | - | TRBV27 | TRBD2 | CASRVTSGGYEQYF | TGTGCCAGCAGAGTTACTAGCGGGGGCTACGAGCAGTACTTC
TRBJ2-7 | - | TRBV2 | - | CASSEGRPSSSYEQYF | TGTGCCAGCAGTGAGGGCCGACCCTCGAGCTCCTACGAGCAGTACTTC